These 8 T cell receptor beta chains were all obtained from the same sample, sequenced in a study of blood T cell repertoires in COVID-19 (dated by TCRdb to 2018 to 2020). The method behind the library was the immunoSEQ multiplex PCR assay. Entries here come from immuneACCESS through TCRdb and include only in-frame sequences with V and J called. Some clones fail to appear in such tables; in the studies checked, an unresolved V gene covers under half of the shortfall, and the cause of the remainder is unknown. The sample yields about 280,000 clones; roughly 85% were counted once. Jointly, the top ten make up approximately 5.1% of the sample. The source material was peripheral blood. These receptors came from a man aged 50 to 59 with active or convalescent COVID-19.

V and J are TRBV19 and TRBJ1-1; 7 bases align to TRBD1. The CDR3 runs 16 residues. The germline V gene has CDR1 LNHDA and CDR2 SQIVND (reference sequence). V was clipped by 6 bases and J by 0 bases; unmatched bases: 10. The CDR3 loop is CASRVGGGGVNTEAFF. The CDR3 DNA reads as TGTGCCAGTAGAGTAGGGGGCGGAGGAGTGAACACTGAAGCTTTCTTT. Supplemented by reference TRBV19 and TRBJ1-1, the full variable domain reads DGGITQSPKYLFRKEGQNVTLSCEQNLNHDAMYWYRQDPGQGLRLIYYSQIVNDFQKGDIAEGYSVSREKKESFPLTVTSAQKNPTAFYLCASRVGGGGVNTEAFFGQGTRLTVV.

The chain joins TRBV4-1 to TRBJ2-2; D is undetermined. Germline V gives CDR1 MGHRA, CDR2 YSYEKL. V lost 0 bases to trimming and J lost 3 bases, with 8 bases between them. The CDR3 runs to 15 residues. CDR3 DNA: TGCGCCAGCAGCCAAGATACCCGAGACACCGGGGAGCTGTTTTTT. Translated: CASSQDTRDTGELFF.

The rearrangement joins TRBV6-6 to TRBJ2-5, with D possibly TRBD2 on 5 matching bases. Germline-derived CDR1 and CDR2 are MNHNY and SVGAGI (reference sequence). The V and J ends lost 6 bases and 2 bases respectively, with 16 bases between them. The CDR3 totals 15 residues. CDR3 bases: TGTGCCAGCAGATCTCTAGGACTCCCTCAAGAGACCCAGTACTTC. Protein sequence: CASRSLGLPQETQYF.

The chain recombines TRBV7-2 with TRBJ2-7; 12 nucleotides agree with TRBD2. CDR3 length: 16 amino acids. The V and J ends lost 4 bases and 3 bases, in that order; junction bases with no gene match: 7. The germline CDR1 and CDR2 sequences are SGHTA and FQGNSA. CDR3 residues: CASSWTSGVGVYEQYF. The CDR3, as DNA: TGTGCCAGCAGCTGGACTAGCGGGGTTGGGGTCTACGAGCAGTACTTC.

This clone occurred once. V gene TRBV14 combines with J gene TRBJ1-5; D remains unclear. Germline lookup yields CDR1 SGHDN and CDR2 FVKESK. Trimming pared 4 bases from V and 3 bases from J, leaving 10 bases between. CDR3 size: 14 residues. This CDR3 reads CASSPLGVNQPQHF. The CDR3 nucleotides are TGTGCCAGCAGCCCATTAGGAGTCAATCAGCCCCAGCATTTT.

The chain recombines TRBV25-1 with TRBJ1-2; unclear D gene. The CDR3 length is 14 residues. V was cut by 5 bases and J by 6 bases, with 16 bases left in between. CDR1 is MGHDK, CDR2 SYGVNS, per germline. The CDR3 region has the DNA TGTGCCAGCAGTCATGTTTCGGGTAGGCATGGCTACACCTTC. Amino acid sequence: CASSHVSGRHGYTF.

This clone was picked up one time. The J gene is TRBJ1-5, the V gene TRBV7-8; TRBD1 matches 9 bases. Germline assignment: CDR1 SGHVS and CDR2 FQNEAQ. J was trimmed by 8 bases and V by 7 bases; bases with no gene match: 15. The CDR3 loop spans 16 amino acids. The DNA for the CDR3 is TGTGCCAGCACCAAAGGGGACAGGGCTATCAGTGAGCCCCAGCATTTT. Amino acid sequence: CASTKGDRAISEPQHF.

The rearrangement links TRBV7-8 to TRBJ1-2; 9 positions agree with TRBD1. The CDR3 runs 18 residues. Trimming removed 5 bases from V and 4 bases from J; junction bases left unmatched: 17. Germline loops: CDR1 SGHVS, CDR2 FQNEAQ. The CDR3 loop is CASSTSLGQGWGGYGYTF. The CDR3 DNA is TGTGCCAGCAGCACCTCCCTGGGACAGGGATGGGGGGGCTATGGCTACACCTTC.